This T cell receptor beta chain was captured in a study of T cells in Graves' hyperthyroidism and ophthalmopathy. Overall study: Before any treatment, at initial diagnosis, peripheral blood was collected.

V was clipped by 8 bases and J by 0 bases, with 6 bases between them. The germline V gene has CDR1 MNHNS and CDR2 SASEGT. This CDR3 is 12 amino acids long. Study-wide results and caveats: In blood, most of the thyroid clonotypes expanded above 0.001 were also present.

The source material, RNA transcripts, was used to amplify TCR beta CDR3 regions. The HTBI set primed first-round TCR CDR3 RT-PCR. TCRdb analysed the multiplex PCR reads with MiXCR anew, one entry per CDR3 protein. The sample lists 300,000 to 500,000 distinct CDR3 sequences, about 16% occurring once. The hyperthyroidism patients had all been newly diagnosed, and their disease duration was under 2 months. Their ages ranged from 18 to 65 years. PBMCs were derived from more than 8 ml fresh peripheral blood. This clonotype was seen ten or more times. The target antigen is unknown. The sequencing input was blood. The chain joins TRBV6-1 to TRBJ2-3; D gene uncertain. This clonotype was sampled from a woman in her twenties or thirties with Graves' hyperthyroidism. The CDR3 reads CASRPSTDTQYF. The CDR3 region has the DNA TGTGCCAGCCGCCCTAGCACAGATACGCAGTATTTT.